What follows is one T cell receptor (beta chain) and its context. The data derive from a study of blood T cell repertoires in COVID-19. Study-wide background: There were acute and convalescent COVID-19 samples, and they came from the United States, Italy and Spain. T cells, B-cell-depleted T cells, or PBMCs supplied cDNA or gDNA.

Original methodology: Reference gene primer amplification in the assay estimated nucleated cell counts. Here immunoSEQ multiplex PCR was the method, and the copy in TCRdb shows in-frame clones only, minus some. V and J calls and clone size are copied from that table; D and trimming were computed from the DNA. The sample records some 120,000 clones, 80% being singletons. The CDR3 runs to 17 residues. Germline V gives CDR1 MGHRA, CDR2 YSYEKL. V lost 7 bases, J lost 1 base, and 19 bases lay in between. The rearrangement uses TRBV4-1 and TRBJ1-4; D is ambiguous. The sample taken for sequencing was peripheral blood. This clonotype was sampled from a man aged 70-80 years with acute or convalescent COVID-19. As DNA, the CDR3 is TGCGCCAGCAAATCAAGGTTGGGTGGGCGAACTAATGAAAAACTGTTTTTT. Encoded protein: CASKSRLGGRTNEKLFF.